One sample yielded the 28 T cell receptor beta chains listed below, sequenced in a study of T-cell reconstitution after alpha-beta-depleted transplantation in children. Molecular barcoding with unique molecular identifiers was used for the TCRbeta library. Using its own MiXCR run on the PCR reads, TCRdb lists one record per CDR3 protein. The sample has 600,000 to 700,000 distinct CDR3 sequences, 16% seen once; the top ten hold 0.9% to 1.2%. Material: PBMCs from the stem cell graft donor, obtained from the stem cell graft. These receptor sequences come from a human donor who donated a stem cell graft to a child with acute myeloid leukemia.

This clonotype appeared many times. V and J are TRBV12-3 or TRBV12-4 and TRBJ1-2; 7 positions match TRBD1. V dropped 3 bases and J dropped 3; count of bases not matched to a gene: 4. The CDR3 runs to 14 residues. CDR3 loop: CASSFRTGDYGYTF. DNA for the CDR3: TGTGCCAGCAGTTTTAGGACAGGAGACTATGGCTACACCTTC.

The CDR3 protein is CSARDIGGHANQPQHF. The CDR3 nucleotides read TGCAGTGCTAGAGATATTGGGGGCCACGCCAATCAGCCCCAGCATTTT. The J gene is TRBJ1-5, the V gene TRBV20-1, with TRBD1 as a possible D gene (6 bases). V was cut by 0 bases and J by 3 bases, with 15 bases left in between. Per germline, CDR1 DFQATT and CDR2 SNEGSKA (reference sequence). The length of the CDR3 is 16 residues.

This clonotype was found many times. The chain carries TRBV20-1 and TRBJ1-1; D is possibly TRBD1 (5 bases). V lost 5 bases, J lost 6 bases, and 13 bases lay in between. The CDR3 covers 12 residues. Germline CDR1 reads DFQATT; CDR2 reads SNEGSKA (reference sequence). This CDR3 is CSAAQVGAEAFF. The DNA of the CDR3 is TGCAGTGCTGCCCAGGTGGGGGCTGAAGCTTTCTTT.

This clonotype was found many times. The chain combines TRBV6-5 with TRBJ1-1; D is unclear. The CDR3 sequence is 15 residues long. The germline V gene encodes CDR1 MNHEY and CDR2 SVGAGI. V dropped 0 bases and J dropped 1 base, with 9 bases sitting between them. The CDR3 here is CASSYSNRQNTEAFF. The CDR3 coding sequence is TGTGCCAGCAGTTACTCGAACCGTCAGAACACTGAAGCTTTCTTT.

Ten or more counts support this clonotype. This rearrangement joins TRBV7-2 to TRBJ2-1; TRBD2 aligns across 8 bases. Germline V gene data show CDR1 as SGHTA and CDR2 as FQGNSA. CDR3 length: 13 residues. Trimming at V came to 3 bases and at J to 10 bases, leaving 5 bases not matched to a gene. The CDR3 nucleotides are TGTGCCAGCAGCTTTGGACTAGCAGGCGAGCAGTTCTTC. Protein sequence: CASSFGLAGEQFF.

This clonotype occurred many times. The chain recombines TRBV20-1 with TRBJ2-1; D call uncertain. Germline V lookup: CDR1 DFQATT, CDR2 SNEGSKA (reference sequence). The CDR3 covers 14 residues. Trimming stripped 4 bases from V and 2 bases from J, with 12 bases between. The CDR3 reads CSAIAQTPYNEQFF. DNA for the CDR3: TGCAGTGCTATTGCACAGACTCCCTACAATGAGCAGTTCTTC.

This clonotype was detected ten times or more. The CDR3 DNA is TGTGCCAGCAGCGTTTCAGGGGGAGGCGAGACCCAGTACTTC. Its protein product is CASSVSGGGETQYF. The rearrangement uses TRBV9 and TRBJ2-5; possibly TRBD1 for D (7 bases). This CDR3 spans 14 amino acids. Trimming shortened V by 2 bases and J by 5 bases, and 13 bases separated the two germline ends. The germline CDR1 and CDR2 sequences are SGDLS and YYNGEE. Supplemented by reference TRBV9 and TRBJ2-5, the full variable domain reads DSGVTQTPKHLITATGQRVTLRCSPRSGDLSVYWYQQSLDQGLQFLIQYYNGEERAKGNILERFSAQQFPDLHSELNLSSLELGDSALYFCASSVSGGGETQYFGPGTRLLVL.

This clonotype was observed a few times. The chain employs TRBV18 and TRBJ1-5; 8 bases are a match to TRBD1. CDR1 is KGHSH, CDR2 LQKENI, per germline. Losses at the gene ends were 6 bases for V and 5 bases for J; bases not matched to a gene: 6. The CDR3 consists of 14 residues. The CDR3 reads CASSTGDRYQPQHF. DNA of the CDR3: TGTGCCAGCTCGACAGGGGACCGCTATCAGCCCCAGCATTTT.

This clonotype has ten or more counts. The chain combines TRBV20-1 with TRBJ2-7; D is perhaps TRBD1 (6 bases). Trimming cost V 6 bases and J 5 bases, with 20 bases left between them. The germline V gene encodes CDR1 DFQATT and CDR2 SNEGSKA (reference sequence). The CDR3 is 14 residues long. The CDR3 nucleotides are TGCAGTGCAACGAGCAGTCAGGGGAAGGACGAGCAGTACGTC. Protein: CSATSSQGKDEQYV.

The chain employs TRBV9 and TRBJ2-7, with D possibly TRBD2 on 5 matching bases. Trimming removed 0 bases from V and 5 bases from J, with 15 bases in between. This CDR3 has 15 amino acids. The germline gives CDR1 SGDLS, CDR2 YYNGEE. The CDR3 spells CASSVADGRRNEQYF. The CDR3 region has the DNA TGTGCCAGCAGCGTAGCTGACGGCAGGAGGAACGAGCAGTACTTC.

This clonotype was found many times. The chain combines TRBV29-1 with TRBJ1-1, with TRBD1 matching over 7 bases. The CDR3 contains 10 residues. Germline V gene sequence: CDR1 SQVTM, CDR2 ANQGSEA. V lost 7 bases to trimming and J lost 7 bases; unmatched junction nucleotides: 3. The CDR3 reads CSAGTVEAFF. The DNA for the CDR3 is TGCAGCGCTGGGACAGTTGAAGCTTTCTTT.

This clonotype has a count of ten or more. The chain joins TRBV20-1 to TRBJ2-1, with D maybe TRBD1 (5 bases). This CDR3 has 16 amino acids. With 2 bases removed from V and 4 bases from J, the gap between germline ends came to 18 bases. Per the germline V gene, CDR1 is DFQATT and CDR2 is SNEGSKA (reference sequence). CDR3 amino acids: CSARLFQTARYNEQFF. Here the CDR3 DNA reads TGCAGTGCTAGACTTTTCCAGACAGCGCGATACAATGAGCAGTTCTTC.

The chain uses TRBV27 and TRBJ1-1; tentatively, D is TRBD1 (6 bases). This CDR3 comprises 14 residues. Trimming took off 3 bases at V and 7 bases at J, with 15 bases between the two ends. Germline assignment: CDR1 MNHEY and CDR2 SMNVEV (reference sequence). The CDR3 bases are TGTGCCAGCAGTTTGTCGGGGGCCGGGGGTGAAGCTTTCTTT. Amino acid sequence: CASSLSGAGGEAFF.

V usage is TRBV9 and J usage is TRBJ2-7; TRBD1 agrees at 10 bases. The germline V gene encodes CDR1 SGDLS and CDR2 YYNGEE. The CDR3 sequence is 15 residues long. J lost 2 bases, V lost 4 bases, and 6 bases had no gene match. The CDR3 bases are TGTGCCAGCAGCCCAGGGACAGGGGTCGCCTACGAGCAGTACTTC. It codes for CASSPGTGVAYEQYF.

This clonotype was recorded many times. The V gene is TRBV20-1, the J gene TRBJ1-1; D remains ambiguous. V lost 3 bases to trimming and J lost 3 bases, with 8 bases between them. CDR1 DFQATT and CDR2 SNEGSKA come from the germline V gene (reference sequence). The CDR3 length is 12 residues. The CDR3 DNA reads TGCAGTGCTAGCGGCGGGGACACTGAAGCTTTCTTT. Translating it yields CSASGGDTEAFF.

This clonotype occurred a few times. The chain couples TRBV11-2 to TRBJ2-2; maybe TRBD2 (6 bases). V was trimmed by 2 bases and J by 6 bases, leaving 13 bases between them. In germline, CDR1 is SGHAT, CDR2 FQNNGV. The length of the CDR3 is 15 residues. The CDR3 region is CASSLQAGFSGELFF. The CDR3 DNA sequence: TGTGCCAGCAGCTTACAGGCGGGGTTCTCCGGGGAGCTGTTTTTT. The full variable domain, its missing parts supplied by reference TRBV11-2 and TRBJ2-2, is EAGVAQSPRYKIIEKRQSVAFWCNPISGHATLYWYQQILGQGPKLLIQFQNNGVVDDSQLPKDRFSAERLKGVDSTLKIQPAKLEDSAVYLCASSLQAGFSGELFFGEGSRLTVL.

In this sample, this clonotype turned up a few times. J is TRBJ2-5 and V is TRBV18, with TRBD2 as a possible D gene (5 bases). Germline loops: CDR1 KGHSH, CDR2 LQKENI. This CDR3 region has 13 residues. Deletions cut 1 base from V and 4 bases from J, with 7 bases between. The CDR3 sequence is CASSPRGLETQYF. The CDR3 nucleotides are TGTGCCAGCTCACCACGAGGACTAGAGACCCAGTACTTC.

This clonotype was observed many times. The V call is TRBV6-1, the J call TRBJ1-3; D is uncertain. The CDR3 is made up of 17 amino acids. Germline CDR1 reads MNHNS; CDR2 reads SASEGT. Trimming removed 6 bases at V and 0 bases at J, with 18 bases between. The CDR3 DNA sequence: TGTGCCAGCAGACCTCTAAGTGGAGCATTCTCTGGAAACACCATATATTTT. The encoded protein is CASRPLSGAFSGNTIYF.

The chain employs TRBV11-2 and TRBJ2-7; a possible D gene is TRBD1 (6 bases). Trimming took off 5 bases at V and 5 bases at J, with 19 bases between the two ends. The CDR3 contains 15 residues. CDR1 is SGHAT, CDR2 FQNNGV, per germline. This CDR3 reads CASSRPSQQGNEQYV. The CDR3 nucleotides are TGTGCCAGCAGCCGACCATCCCAACAGGGTAACGAGCAGTACGTC.

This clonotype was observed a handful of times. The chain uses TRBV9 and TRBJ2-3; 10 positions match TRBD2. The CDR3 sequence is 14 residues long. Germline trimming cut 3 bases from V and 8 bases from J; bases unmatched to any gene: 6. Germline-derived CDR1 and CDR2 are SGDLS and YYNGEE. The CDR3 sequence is CASSATRTSGTQYF. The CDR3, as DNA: TGTGCCAGCAGCGCGACCAGGACTAGCGGTACGCAGTATTTT.

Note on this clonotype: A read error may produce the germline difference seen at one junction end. CDR3 sequence: CATSASSGGLSYNEQFF. The CDR3 DNA follows: TGTGCCACCAGTGCAAGCTCGGGGGGCCTCTCCTATAATGAGCAGTTCTTC. The chain uses TRBV24-1 and TRBJ2-1, with TRBD2 as a possible D gene (7 bases). The germline CDR1 and CDR2 sequences are KGHDR and SFDVKD. CDR3 size: 17 residues.

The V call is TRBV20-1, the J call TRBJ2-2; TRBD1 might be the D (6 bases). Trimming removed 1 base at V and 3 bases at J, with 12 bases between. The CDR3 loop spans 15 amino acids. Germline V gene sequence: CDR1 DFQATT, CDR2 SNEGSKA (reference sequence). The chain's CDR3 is CSARGQDRDTGELFF. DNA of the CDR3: TGCAGTGCTAGAGGACAGGACAGAGACACCGGGGAGCTGTTTTTT.

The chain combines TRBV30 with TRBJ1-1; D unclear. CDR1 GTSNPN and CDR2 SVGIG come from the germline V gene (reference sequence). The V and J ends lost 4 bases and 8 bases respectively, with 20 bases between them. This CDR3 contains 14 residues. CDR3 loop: CAWTKGPRAGEAFF. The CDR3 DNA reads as TGTGCCTGGACCAAAGGCCCCCGAGCTGGAGAAGCTTTCTTT.

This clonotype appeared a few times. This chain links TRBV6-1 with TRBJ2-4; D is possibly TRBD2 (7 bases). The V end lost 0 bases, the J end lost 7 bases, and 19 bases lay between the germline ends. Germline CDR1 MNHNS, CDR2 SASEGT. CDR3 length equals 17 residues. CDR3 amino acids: CASSEARFWGGVNIQYF. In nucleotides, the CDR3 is TGTGCCAGCAGTGAAGCCCGGTTCTGGGGGGGCGTGAACATTCAGTACTTC.

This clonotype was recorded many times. This CDR3 is CSASPGYQPQHF. The CDR3 coding sequence is TGCAGTGCTAGCCCGGGGTATCAGCCCCAGCATTTT. The chain uses TRBV20-1 and TRBJ1-5; no firm D call. This CDR3 has 12 amino acids. Germline CDR1 and CDR2: DFQATT and SNEGSKA (reference sequence). V lost 3 bases, J lost 5 bases, and 8 bases lay in between.

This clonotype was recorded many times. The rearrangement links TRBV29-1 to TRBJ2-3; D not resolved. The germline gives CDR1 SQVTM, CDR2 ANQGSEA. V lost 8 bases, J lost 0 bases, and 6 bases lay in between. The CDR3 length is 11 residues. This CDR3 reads CSLSSTDTQYF. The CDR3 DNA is TGCAGCCTGAGCAGCACAGATACGCAGTATTTT.

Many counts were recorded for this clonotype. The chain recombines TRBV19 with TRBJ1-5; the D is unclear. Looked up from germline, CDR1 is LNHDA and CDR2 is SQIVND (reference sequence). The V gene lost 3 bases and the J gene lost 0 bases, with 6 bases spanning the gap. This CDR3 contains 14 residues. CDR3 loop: CASSIFDSNQPQHF. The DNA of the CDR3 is TGTGCCAGTAGTATTTTCGATAGCAATCAGCCCCAGCATTTT.

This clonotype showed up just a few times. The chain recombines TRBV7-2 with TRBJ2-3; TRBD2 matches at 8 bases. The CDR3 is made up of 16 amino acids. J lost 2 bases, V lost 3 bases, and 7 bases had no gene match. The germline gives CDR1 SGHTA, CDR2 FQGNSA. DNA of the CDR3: TGTGCCAGCAGCTTTATCGGGGGGGTGAACACAGATACGCAGTATTTT. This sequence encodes CASSFIGGVNTDTQYF.